A single sample gave rise to the 21 T cell receptor beta chains below, sequenced in a study of blood T cell repertoires in COVID-19. TCRdb's table, derived via immunoSEQ multiplex PCR, lists solely in-frame clones and lacks some. The repertoire holds about 110,000 clones, with 70% to 90% as singletons. Specimen: peripheral blood. These TCRs come from an older woman with acute or convalescent COVID-19.

The V call is TRBV6-1, the J call TRBJ1-5, with 8 bases lining up with TRBD1. With V trimmed by 1 base and J by 5 bases, 4 bases remained unmatched. From germline, CDR1 is MNHNS and CDR2 SASEGT. This CDR3 contains 15 residues. The DNA of the CDR3 is TGTGCCAGCAGTGAAGGGGGACAGGACTATCAGCCCCAGCATTTT. Residues: CASSEGGQDYQPQHF.

In this sample, this clone turned up once. V is TRBV7-2 and J is TRBJ2-4; D remains ambiguous. The CDR3 consists of 12 residues. V was shortened by 5 bases and J by 6 bases, with 8 bases between the two germline ends. CDR1 and CDR2 (germline): SGHTA, FQGNSA. DNA of the CDR3: TGTGCCAGCAGCCTCGGTGGAAACATTCAGTACTTC. Translation gives CASSLGGNIQYF. Full variable domain (rest looked up from reference TRBV7-2 and TRBJ2-4): GAGVSQSPSNKVTEKGKDVELRCDPISGHTALYWYRQSLGQGLEFLIYFQGNSAPDKSGLPSDRFSAERTGGSVSTLTIQRTQQEDSAVYLCASSLGGNIQYFGAGTRLSVL.

This chain uses TRBV19 with TRBJ1-1; D unclear. CDR1 is LNHDA, CDR2 SQIVND, per germline (reference sequence). The CDR3 totals 15 residues. V shed 3 bases and J shed 0 bases, with 11 bases lying between them. The CDR3 sequence is CASSIAWALNTEAFF. Written as DNA, the CDR3 is TGTGCCAGTAGTATCGCATGGGCCTTGAACACTGAAGCTTTCTTT.

J is TRBJ2-7 and V is TRBV14, with 12 bases identical to TRBD2. There are 16 residues in the CDR3. Looked up from germline, CDR1 is SGHDN and CDR2 is FVKESK. The trim removed 4 bases at V and 3 bases at J, leaving 7 bases unmatched. The DNA for the CDR3 is TGTGCCAGCAGCCCTAGGACTAGCGGGACCAACTACGAGCAGTACTTC. Its protein is CASSPRTSGTNYEQYF.

V usage is TRBV7-8 and J usage is TRBJ2-5; the match to TRBD1 covers 10 bases. Germline V CDR1 and CDR2: SGHVS, FQNEAQ. The CDR3 is 15 residues long. Trimming removed 1 base from V and 5 bases from J; junction bases left unmatched: 4. The CDR3 region has the DNA TGTGCCAGCAGCTTAGGGACAGGGGGTTACGAGACCCAGTACTTC. Translated: CASSLGTGGYETQYF. The full variable domain, its missing parts supplied by reference TRBV7-8 and TRBJ2-5, is GAGVSQSPRYKVAKRGQDVALRCDPISGHVSLFWYQQALGQGPEFLTYFQNEAQLDKSGLPSDRFFAERPEGSVSTLKIQRTQQEDSAVYLCASSLGTGGYETQYFGPGTRLLVL.

This chain links TRBV5-1 with TRBJ2-2, with 7 bases matching TRBD2. This CDR3 is 17 amino acids long. CDR1 is SGHRS, CDR2 YFSETQ, per germline. The J segment lost 2 bases and the V segment lost 0 bases, leaving 7 bases of the junction unmatched. The chain's CDR3 is CASSLGSATSNTGELFF. The CDR3 DNA reads as TGCGCCAGCAGCTTGGGTTCGGCGACTAGCAACACCGGGGAGCTGTTTTTT.

The gene calls are TRBV5-1 and TRBJ1-2, with a weak D call TRBD1 (5 bases). Germline V gene lookup returns CDR1 SGHRS and CDR2 YFSETQ. V lost 2 bases and J 4 bases, leaving 12 bases between the germline ends. The CDR3 consists of 14 residues. The chain's CDR3 is CASSLDSPTYGYTF. CDR3 sequence (DNA): TGCGCCAGCAGCTTAGACAGCCCAACCTATGGCTACACCTTC.

V and J are TRBV4-1 and TRBJ2-3; 10 bases map to TRBD2. V shed 0 bases, J shed 2 bases, and the junction held 8 bases outside the gene matches. CDR3 size: 18 residues. Per germline, CDR1 MGHRA and CDR2 YSYEKL. The CDR3 here is CASSQDLVAGGVTDTQYF. CDR3 bases: TGCGCCAGCAGCCAAGATCTGGTAGCGGGAGGCGTCACAGATACGCAGTATTTT.

This chain uses TRBV10-3 with TRBJ1-2; no firm D call. The CDR3 is 12 residues long. Looked up from germline, CDR1 is ENHRY and CDR2 is SYGVKD. Trimming cost V 0 bases and J 8 bases, with 7 bases left between them. In nucleotides, the CDR3 is TGTGCCATCAGTGAGTCTGAGGGCGGCTACACCTTC. Translated: CAISESEGGYTF.

V usage is TRBV3-1 (or the pseudogene TRBV3-2) and J usage is TRBJ2-4; 16 bases line up with TRBD2. This CDR3 is built from 18 residues. J lost 0 bases, V lost 4 bases, and 3 bases had no gene match. Germline values: CDR1 LGHDT, CDR2 YNNKEL (reference sequence). The CDR3 reads CASSRGTSGGVAKNIQYF. The CDR3 bases are TGTGCCAGCAGCCGTGGGACTAGCGGGGGGGTAGCCAAAAACATTCAGTACTTC.

This CDR3 is CASSLDRVGEQGIQYF. CDR3 DNA sequence: TGCGCCAGCAGCTTGGACAGGGTCGGGGAGCAAGGCATTCAGTACTTC. The chain links TRBV5-1 to TRBJ2-4; maybe TRBD1 (6 bases). Looked up from germline, CDR1 is SGHRS and CDR2 is YFSETQ. Trimming stripped 0 bases from V and 9 bases from J, with 19 bases between. The CDR3 consists of 16 residues. The full variable domain, rest sourced from reference TRBV5-1 and TRBJ2-4, is KAGVTQTPRYLIKTRGQQVTLSCSPISGHRSVSWYQQTPGQGLQFLFEYFSETQRNKGNFPGRFSGRQFSNSRSEMNVSTLELGDSALYLCASSLDRVGEQGIQYFGAGTRLSVL.

The chain has TRBV28 and TRBJ1-5; the D gene is possibly TRBD1 (6 bases). V was shortened by 4 bases and J by 6 bases, with 19 bases between the two germline ends. Germline lookup yields CDR1 MDHEN and CDR2 SYDVKM. The CDR3 contains 16 residues. CDR3 in amino acids: CASSSNRDRVAQPQHF. DNA for the CDR3: TGTGCCAGCAGTTCTAACAGGGATAGGGTCGCTCAGCCCCAGCATTTT.

This clone was recorded once. The chain carries TRBV7-6 and TRBJ2-1, with D perhaps TRBD2 (6 bases). Trimming took 4 bases from V and 7 from J, leaving 23 bases between them. Germline CDR1 is SGHVS and CDR2 is FNYEAQ. This CDR3 contains 17 residues. The CDR3 DNA reads TGTGCCAGCAGCTCCCTGGGAGGATCCGAAGTCCTGAATGAGCAGTTCTTC. Amino acid sequence: CASSSLGGSEVLNEQFF.

This chain joins TRBV5-8 and TRBJ2-1, with 10 nucleotides matching TRBD2. The CDR3 spans 16 residues. J lost 7 bases, V lost 6 bases, and 13 bases had no gene match. Germline V gene lookup returns CDR1 SGHTS and CDR2 YDEGEE. The CDR3: CASNLLSGGGSNEQFF. CDR3 DNA sequence: TGTGCCAGCAACCTCCTCAGCGGGGGGGGCTCGAATGAGCAGTTCTTC.

This rearrangement joins TRBV7-3 to TRBJ1-2; 7 bases are shared with TRBD1. Trimming cost V 6 bases and J 3 bases; bases outside gene matches: 7. This CDR3 is built from 14 residues. Germline V gene data show CDR1 as SGHTA and CDR2 as FQGTGA. The CDR3 is CASSKTGTDYGYTF. CDR3 nucleotide sequence: TGTGCCAGCAGTAAAACAGGGACAGACTATGGCTACACCTTC.

This chain uses TRBV27 with TRBJ2-3, with TRBD2 matching over 10 bases. CDR3 length: 16 amino acids. Germline CDR1 MNHEY, CDR2 SMNVEV (reference sequence). With V trimmed by 6 bases and J by 7 bases, 13 bases remained unmatched. The DNA of the CDR3 is TGTGCCAGCAGAGAGTGGAGCGGGAGGGCCCCTTATACGCAGTATTTT. This translates into CASREWSGRAPYTQYF.

V gene TRBV7-9 combines with J gene TRBJ1-3; tentatively, D is TRBD1 (5 bases). CDR1 SEHNR and CDR2 FQNEAQ come from the germline V gene (reference sequence). Trimming removed 5 bases from V and 11 bases from J, with 16 bases in between. This CDR3 spans 13 amino acids. CDR3 loop: CASSPGSLGAIYF. DNA for the CDR3: TGTGCCAGCAGCCCAGGGTCCCTCGGAGCCATATATTTT.

The rearrangement links TRBV13 to TRBJ1-1; D is perhaps TRBD1 (6 bases). CDR3 length: 15 amino acids. Per germline, CDR1 PRHDT and CDR2 FYEKMQ (reference sequence). Trimming took 5 bases from V and 0 from J, leaving 13 bases between them. The CDR3 region has the DNA TGTGCCAGCAGCGTACAGGGAACGATGAACACTGAAGCTTTCTTT. This translates into CASSVQGTMNTEAFF.

The J gene is TRBJ1-2, the V gene TRBV27; possibly TRBD1 for D (6 bases). Germline loops: CDR1 MNHEY, CDR2 SMNVEV (reference sequence). This CDR3 is built from 13 residues. V gave up 6 bases and J gave up 8 bases, with 16 bases separating them. The CDR3 nucleotides are TGTGCCAGCAGCCCCTCGGGACACGCGGGCTACACCTTC. Translating it yields CASSPSGHAGYTF.

The J gene is TRBJ2-6, the V gene TRBV28; D unclear. V was cut by 5 bases and J by 4 bases, with 15 bases left in between. The CDR3 has 16 amino acids. Germline CDR1 reads MDHEN; CDR2 reads SYDVKM. CDR3 sequence reads: CASSPRLSSGANVLTF. DNA of the CDR3: TGTGCCAGCAGTCCACGACTGAGCTCCGGGGCCAACGTCCTGACTTTC. Full variable domain (outside the CDR3, taken from reference TRBV28 and TRBJ2-6): DVKVTQSSRYLVKRTGEKVFLECVQDMDHENMFWYRQDPGLGLRLIYFSYDVKMKEKGDIPEGYSVSREKKERFSLILESASTNQTSMYLCASSPRLSSGANVLTFGAGSRLTVL.

The chain combines TRBV3-1 (or the pseudogene TRBV3-2) with TRBJ2-5; 7 bases fit TRBD2. V lost 1 base and J lost 5; bases outside the gene matches: 13. The germline CDR1 and CDR2 sequences are LGHDT and YNNKEL (reference sequence). The CDR3 covers 17 residues. The CDR3 reads CASSQVTSGNLEETQYF. CDR3 DNA: TGTGCCAGCAGCCAAGTAACAAGCGGGAACCTCGAGGAGACCCAGTACTTC.